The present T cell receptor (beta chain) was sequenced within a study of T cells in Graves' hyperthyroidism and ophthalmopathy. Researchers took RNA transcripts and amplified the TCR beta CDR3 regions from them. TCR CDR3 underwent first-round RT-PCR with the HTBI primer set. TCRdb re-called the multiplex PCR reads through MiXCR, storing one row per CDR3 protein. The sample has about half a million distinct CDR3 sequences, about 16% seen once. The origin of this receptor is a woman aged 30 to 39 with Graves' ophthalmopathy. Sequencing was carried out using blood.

Written as DNA, the CDR3 is TGTGCCAGTAGTATTTCGGGCCTGCTCAACATTCAGTACTTC. Residues: CASSISGLLNIQYF. The chain employs TRBV19 and TRBJ2-4; no firm D call. Looked up from germline, CDR1 is LNHDA and CDR2 is SQIVND (reference sequence). Trimming pared 3 bases from V and 7 bases from J, leaving 13 bases between. The CDR3 is 14 amino acids.